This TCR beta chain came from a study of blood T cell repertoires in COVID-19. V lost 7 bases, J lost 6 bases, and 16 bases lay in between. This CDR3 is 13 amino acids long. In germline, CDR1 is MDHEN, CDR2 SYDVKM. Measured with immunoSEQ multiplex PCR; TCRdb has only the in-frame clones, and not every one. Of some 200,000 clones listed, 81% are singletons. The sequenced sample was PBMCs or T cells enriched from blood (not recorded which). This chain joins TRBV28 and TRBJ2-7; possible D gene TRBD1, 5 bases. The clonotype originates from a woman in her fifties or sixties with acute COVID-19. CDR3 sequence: CASKLRAYGEQYF. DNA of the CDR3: TGTGCCAGCAAGCTCAGGGCTTACGGCGAGCAGTACTTC.